This TCR beta chain derives from a study of blood T cell repertoires in COVID-19. Whole-study context: Whether acute or convalescent, the COVID-19 samples came from the United States, Italy and Spain. From T cells, B-cell-depleted T cells, or PBMCs came the material, which was cDNA or gDNA.

Grouping used clinical history reported by participants in a survey and questionnaire. Unmatched junction bases numbered 10, after V lost 4 bases and J lost 5 bases. CDR3 size: 15 residues. CDR1 is SNHLY, CDR2 FYNNEI, per germline. Authors' processing steps: The authors estimated nucleated cell counts from reference gene primer amplification. Sequenced by immunoSEQ multiplex PCR; TCRdb stores in-frame clones only, minus some. V and J calls and clone size come straight from that table; D and trimming were deduced from the DNA. The repertoire holds 300,000 to 400,000 clones, with around 85% as singletons.

The specimen was PBMCs or T cells enriched from blood (not recorded which). This receptor was identified in a middle-aged woman with acute COVID-19. The genes are TRBV2 and TRBJ1-2, with 7 bases that match TRBD1. This CDR3 is CASSGTGVQMYGYTF. As DNA, the CDR3 is TGTGCCAGCAGTGGGACAGGCGTTCAGATGTATGGCTACACCTTC. The whole variable domain, filled in from reference TRBV2 and TRBJ1-2, reads EPEVTQTPSHQVTQMGQEVILRCVPISNHLYFYWYRQILGQKVEFLVSFYNNEISEKSEIFDDQFSVERPDGSNFTLKIRSTKLEDSAMYFCASSGTGVQMYGYTFGSGTRLTVV.